This T cell receptor beta chain was profiled in a study of T cells in Graves' hyperthyroidism and ophthalmopathy. This CDR3 has 15 amino acids. The germline V gene has CDR1 LGHDT and CDR2 YNNKEL (reference sequence). V was clipped by 3 bases and J by 4 bases, with 15 bases between them. Template material for amplifying TCR beta CDR3 regions consisted of RNA transcripts. The HTBI primer set drove a first-round RT-PCR of the TCR CDR3. TCRdb analysed the multiplex PCR reads with MiXCR anew, one entry per CDR3 protein. The sample includes some 420,000 distinct CDR3 sequences, roughly an eighth seen only once; the top ten take about 5%.

The rearrangement uses TRBV3-1 and TRBJ2-5; possibly TRBD1 for D (6 bases). This receptor was taken from a woman younger than 30 with Graves' hyperthyroidism. The material sequenced was blood. CDR3 sequence reads: CASSHGTLRGETQYF. In DNA form, the CDR3 reads TGTGCCAGCAGCCACGGGACACTCAGGGGAGAGACCCAGTACTTC.